What follows are 14 T cell receptor beta chains derived from one specimen sequenced in a study of cytomegalovirus exposure and HLA in healthy donors. PCR was performed using 60 Vbeta and 13 Jbeta primers. TCRdb keeps only in-frame clones here, not all; method: immunoSEQ multiplex PCR. Its listing shows about 120,000 clones. Sequencing was carried out using PBMCs. The receptors were sampled from a man between 18 and 29 years old in good health and CMV-seronegative.

The V gene is TRBV4-2, the J gene TRBJ1-2; D call uncertain. This CDR3 spans 14 amino acids. Per the germline V gene, CDR1 is LGHNA and CDR2 is YNFKEQ. Trimming took 8 bases from V and 5 from J, leaving 18 bases between them. CDR3: CASGPLSPIYGYTF. In DNA, the CDR3 is TGTGCCAGCGGCCCTCTATCCCCTATATATGGCTACACCTTC.

The chain links TRBV7-2 to TRBJ2-7, with D tentatively TRBD2 (6 bases). Trimming took 1 base from V and 1 from J, leaving 8 bases between them. The germline CDR1 and CDR2 sequences are SGHTA and FQGNSA. CDR3 size: 14 residues. CDR3 sequence reads: CASSLGAGSYEQYF. CDR3 coding DNA: TGTGCCAGCAGCTTAGGGGCGGGATCCTACGAGCAGTACTTC.

V is TRBV18 and J is TRBJ2-5; D perhaps matches TRBD2 (6 bases). The V gene lost 3 bases and the J gene lost 5 bases, with 10 bases spanning the gap. CDR3 length: 13 residues. CDR1 KGHSH and CDR2 LQKENI come from the germline V gene. The CDR3 here is CASSPVGGETQYF. CDR3 DNA: TGTGCCAGCTCACCTGTTGGGGGGGAGACCCAGTACTTC.

The chain has TRBV19 and TRBJ1-1, with D possibly TRBD1 on 5 matching bases. The CDR3 spans 17 residues. V was pared by 5 bases and J by 1 base, with 20 bases between. Germline V gene data show CDR1 as LNHDA and CDR2 as SQIVND (reference sequence). CDR3 sequence reads: CASSRGVGGWKNTEAFF. CDR3 DNA: TGTGCCAGTAGTCGAGGAGTGGGGGGATGGAAGAACACTGAAGCTTTCTTT.

The rearrangement links TRBV7-6 to TRBJ1-2, with TRBD1 identical over 7 bases. Germline V lookup: CDR1 SGHVS, CDR2 FNYEAQ. V shed 2 bases, J shed 3 bases, and the junction held 6 bases outside the gene matches. The CDR3 has 15 residues. CDR3 bases: TGTGCCAGCAGCTTACGACAGGGAGAGGACTATGGCTACACCTTC. Its protein is CASSLRQGEDYGYTF.

This chain connects TRBV7-2 to TRBJ2-7, with 9 bases aligning to TRBD1. Germline values: CDR1 SGHTA, CDR2 FQGNSA. The CDR3 loop spans 15 amino acids. Trimming removed 1 base from V and 8 bases from J; junction bases left unmatched: 9. The CDR3: CASSLGGGQGFKQYF. CDR3 DNA: TGTGCCAGCAGCTTAGGTGGTGGACAGGGGTTCAAGCAGTACTTC.

V usage is TRBV2 and J usage is TRBJ1-1, with 11 bases lining up with TRBD1. This CDR3 is built from 14 residues. The germline gives CDR1 SNHLY, CDR2 FYNNEI. Trimming removed 5 bases from V and 8 bases from J; junction bases left unmatched: 7. As DNA, the CDR3 is TGTGCCAGCAGTCGGACAGGGGGCTGGGAGGAAGCTTTCTTT. Its translation: CASSRTGGWEEAFF.

The chain is built from TRBV6-6 and TRBJ2-3; a possible D gene is TRBD2 (6 bases). Germline V lookup: CDR1 MNHNY, CDR2 SVGAGI (reference sequence). The length of the CDR3 is 15 residues. Trimming removed 5 bases from V and 0 bases from J, with 12 bases in between. This CDR3 is CASSRRDRSTDTQYF. CDR3 DNA: TGTGCCAGCAGTAGGCGGGACCGTAGCACAGATACGCAGTATTTT.

This chain connects TRBV14 to TRBJ2-2, with 9 bases identical to TRBD1. V lost 4 bases and J lost 4; bases outside the gene matches: 13. CDR3 length: 18 residues. Per the germline V gene, CDR1 is SGHDN and CDR2 is FVKESK. The CDR3 here is CASSLYRGHGVGTGELFF. DNA of the CDR3: TGTGCCAGCAGCCTATACAGGGGGCACGGTGTCGGCACCGGGGAGCTGTTTTTT. The full variable domain, rest sourced from reference TRBV14 and TRBJ2-2, is EAGVTQFPSHSVIEKGQTVTLRCDPISGHDNLYWYRRVMGKEIKFLLHFVKESKQDESGMPNNRFLAERTGGTYSTLKVQPAELEDSGVYFCASSLYRGHGVGTGELFFGEGSRLTVL.

This chain links TRBV27 with TRBJ1-2, with 7 nucleotides matching TRBD1. The CDR3 runs to 14 residues. The ends lost 3 bases at V and 8 bases at J; junction bases unmatched: 9. CDR1 is MNHEY and CDR2 is SMNVEV in the germline V gene (reference sequence). CDR3 nucleotide sequence: TGTGCCAGCAGTTTGGTCTTTCAGGGGGGCGGCTACACCTTC. This codes for CASSLVFQGGGYTF.

This rearrangement joins TRBV6-1 to TRBJ2-4, with a weak D call TRBD2 (6 bases). The CDR3 is 16 residues long. From germline, CDR1 is MNHNS and CDR2 SASEGT. V dropped 0 bases and J dropped 3 bases, with 12 bases sitting between them. The CDR3 DNA reads TGTGCCAGCAGTGAAGCTCGGTGGAGGGACAAAAACATTCAGTACTTC. It is translated as CASSEARWRDKNIQYF.

J is TRBJ1-5 and V is TRBV6-1, with 7 bases matching TRBD1. The germline gives CDR1 MNHNS, CDR2 SASEGT. The ends lost 5 bases at V and 4 bases at J; junction bases unmatched: 8. The CDR3 loop spans 15 amino acids. DNA for the CDR3: TGTGCCAGCAGTCCACAGGACAGGACTAATCAGCCCCAGCATTTT. Encoded protein: CASSPQDRTNQPQHF.

This chain uses TRBV5-1 with TRBJ2-2, with 9 positions matching TRBD1. Looked up from germline, CDR1 is SGHRS and CDR2 is YFSETQ. The CDR3 contains 16 residues. Unmatched junction bases numbered 9, after V lost 3 bases and J lost 6 bases. This chain's CDR3 is CASSSWGDRGAGELFF. The CDR3 DNA sequence: TGCGCCAGCAGCTCCTGGGGAGACAGGGGGGCCGGGGAGCTGTTTTTT.

The genes are TRBV13 and TRBJ1-1; D gene uncertain. Trimming shortened V by 5 bases and J by 0 bases, and 13 bases separated the two germline ends. The CDR3 spans 15 residues. Germline lookup yields CDR1 PRHDT and CDR2 FYEKMQ (reference sequence). CDR3 residues: CASSPPTELNTEAFF. CDR3 DNA sequence: TGTGCCAGCAGCCCACCGACGGAGTTGAACACTGAAGCTTTCTTT.